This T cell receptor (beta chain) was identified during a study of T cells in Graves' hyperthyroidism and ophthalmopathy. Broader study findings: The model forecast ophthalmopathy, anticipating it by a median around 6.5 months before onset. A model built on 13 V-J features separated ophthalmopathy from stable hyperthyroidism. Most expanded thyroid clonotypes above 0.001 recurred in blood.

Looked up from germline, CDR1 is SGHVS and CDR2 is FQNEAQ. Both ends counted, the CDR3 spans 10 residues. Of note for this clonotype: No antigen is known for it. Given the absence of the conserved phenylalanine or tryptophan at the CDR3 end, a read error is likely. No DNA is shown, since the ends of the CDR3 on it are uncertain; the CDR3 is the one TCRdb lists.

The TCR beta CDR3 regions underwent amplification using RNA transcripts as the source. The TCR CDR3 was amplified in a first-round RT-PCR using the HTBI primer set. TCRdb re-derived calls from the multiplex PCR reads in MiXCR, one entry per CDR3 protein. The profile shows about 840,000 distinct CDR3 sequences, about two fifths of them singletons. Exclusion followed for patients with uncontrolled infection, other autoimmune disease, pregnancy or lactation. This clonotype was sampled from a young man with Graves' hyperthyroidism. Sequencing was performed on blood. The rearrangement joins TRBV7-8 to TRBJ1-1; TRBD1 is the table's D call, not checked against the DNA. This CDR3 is CASSPTGQGA.